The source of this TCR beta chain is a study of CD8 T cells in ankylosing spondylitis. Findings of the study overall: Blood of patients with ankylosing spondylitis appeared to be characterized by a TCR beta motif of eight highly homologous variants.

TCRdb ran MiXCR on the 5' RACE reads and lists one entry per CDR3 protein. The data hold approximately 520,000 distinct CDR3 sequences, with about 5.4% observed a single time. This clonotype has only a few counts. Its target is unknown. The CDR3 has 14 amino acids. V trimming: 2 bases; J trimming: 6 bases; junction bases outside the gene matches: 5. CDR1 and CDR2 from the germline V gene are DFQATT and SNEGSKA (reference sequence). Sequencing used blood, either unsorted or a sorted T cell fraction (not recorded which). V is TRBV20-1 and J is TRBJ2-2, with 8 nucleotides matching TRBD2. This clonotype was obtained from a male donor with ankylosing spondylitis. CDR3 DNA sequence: TGCAGTGCTAGATCCCCGGGGGGGTCCGGGGAGCTGTTTTTT. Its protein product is CSARSPGGSGELFF.